The clone carrying this TCR beta chain was seen many times. Its target is unknown. The CDR3 sequence is 14 residues long. Germline V lookup: CDR1 SGHRS, CDR2 YFSETQ. The germline V and J ends were trimmed by 0 bases and 3 bases, with 10 bases remaining between them. This specimen comes from a study of neurological immune-mediated disorders. General study findings and limits: HTLV-1-associated myelopathy led in TCR clonal expansion, while multiple sclerosis ranked lowest, below healthy controls.

Time point denoted: longitudinal time-point 3. The cDNA was synthesized by means of template-switch 5'RACE, which was carried out with 10-nucleotide random UMIs. The output of every sequencing run, over 170 million TCR-beta sequences, came from 15-18 subjects. TCRdb itself ran the 5' RACE reads through MiXCR, one entry per CDR3 protein. Of fewer than 50,000 distinct CDR3 sequences in the sample, over 9.5% were seen once. The sequencing input was PBMCs. The J gene is TRBJ2-7, the V gene TRBV5-1; D gene ambiguous. This receptor was identified in a male donor with HTLV-1-associated myelopathy (HAM/TSP). CDR3 protein: CASSLAGYGYEQYF. The CDR3 nucleotides read TGCGCCAGCAGCTTGGCCGGGTATGGCTACGAGCAGTACTTC.